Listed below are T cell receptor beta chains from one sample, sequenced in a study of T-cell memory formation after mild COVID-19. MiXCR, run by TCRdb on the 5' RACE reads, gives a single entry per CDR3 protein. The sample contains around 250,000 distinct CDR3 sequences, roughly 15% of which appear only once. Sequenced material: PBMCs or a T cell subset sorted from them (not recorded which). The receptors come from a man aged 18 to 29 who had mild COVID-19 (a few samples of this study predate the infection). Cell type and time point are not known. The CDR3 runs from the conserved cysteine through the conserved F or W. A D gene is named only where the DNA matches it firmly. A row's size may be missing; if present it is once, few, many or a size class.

DNA: TGTGCCAGCAGCGGGGCCTCTGGGGCCAACGTCCTGACTTTC
CDR3: CASSGASGANVLTF
V: TRBV6-5
size: many
J: TRBJ2-6
D: .

DNA: TGTGCCAGCTCACAGGACCTACAAGGGTATGGCTACACCTTC
CDR3: CASSQDLQGYGYTF
V: TRBV18
size: few
J: TRBJ1-2
D: .

DNA: TGCGCCAGCAGCTCACCGGGCGGGAGGGAGACCCAGTACTTC
CDR3: CASSSPGGRETQYF
V: TRBV12-3/TRBV12-4
size: few
J: TRBJ2-5
D: TRBD2

DNA: TGTGCCAGCAGTCCCTCGTGGGCCGGGCGCTCCGAGCAGTACTTC
CDR3: CASSPSWAGRSEQYF
V: TRBV12-3/TRBV12-4
size: few
J: TRBJ2-7
D: .

DNA: TGTGCCAGCAGTCCCGTAGCATCGGGCCTCTATGGCTACACCTTC
CDR3: CASSPVASGLYGYTF
V: TRBV6-2/TRBV6-3
size: few
J: TRBJ1-2
D: .

DNA: TGTGCCAGCACCCGGGGGTTCCGCACAGATACGCAGTATTTT
CDR3: CASTRGFRTDTQYF
V: TRBV5-6
size: .
J: TRBJ2-3
D: .

DNA: TGTGCCAGTAGTCAAATCCGGGACAGGGTTTCAGATACGCAGTATTTT
CDR3: CASSQIRDRVSDTQYF
V: TRBV19
size: few
J: TRBJ2-3
D: TRBD1

DNA: TGCAGTGCTAGGGAGTTTGGACGCAACACAGATACGCAGTATTTT
CDR3: CSAREFGRNTDTQYF
V: TRBV20-1
size: few
J: TRBJ2-3
D: .

DNA: TGTGCCAGCAGCGTGTCAGGGGACTTTTCAGAGACCCAGTACTTC
CDR3: CASSVSGDFSETQYF
V: TRBV9
size: .
J: TRBJ2-5
D: .

DNA: TGTGCCAGCAGTTCGGACAGAGATAATTCACCCCTCCACTTT
CDR3: CASSSDRDNSPLHF
V: TRBV12-3/TRBV12-4
size: few
J: TRBJ1-6
D: .